Listed below are T cell receptor beta chains from one sample, sequenced in a study of blood T cells in healthy people across ages. TCRdb reanalysed the 5' RACE reads using MiXCR and keeps one entry per CDR3 protein. This table has about 1,800,000 distinct CDR3 sequences, roughly 27% appearing once. Sequencing used blood. The source is a woman aged 25 to 45 in good health. CDR3s include the opening cysteine and the closing phenylalanine or tryptophan. A D gene is named only where the DNA matches it firmly. The size field is filled for only some rows; it gives once, few, many or a size class.

>TRBJ2-7|few|.|TRBV28
CASSSPGLLPEQYF
TGTGCCAGCAGTTCACCGGGCCTACTTCCCGAGCAGTACTTC
>TRBJ2-5|many|.|TRBV29-1
CSVYAGPGEQYF
TGCAGCGTTTATGCAGGTCCTGGGGAGCAGTACTTC
>TRBJ2-5|few|.|TRBV5-1
CASSTLPLLGRKETQYF
TGCGCCAGCAGCACCCTACCCCTCTTAGGGAGGAAAGAGACCCAGTACTTC
>TRBJ2-3|.|.|TRBV10-3
CAISEVSADTQYF
TGTGCCATCAGTGAGGTATCAGCAGATACGCAGTATTTT
>TRBJ2-7|.|TRBD2|TRBV20-1
CSTGTSGNDEQYF
TGCAGTACCGGGACTAGCGGGAATGACGAGCAGTACTTC
>TRBJ1-4|few|.|TRBV3-1
CASSQESVRELFF
TGTGCCAGCAGCCAAGAGTCAGTTCGGGAACTGTTTTTT
>TRBJ2-1|.|TRBD1|TRBV18
CASSQLRDRKNEQFF
TGTGCCAGCTCACAACTACGGGACAGAAAGAATGAGCAGTTCTTC
>TRBJ2-4|.|.|TRBV2
CAGIHYVSGGKNIQYF
TGTGCCGGCATCCACTACGTCTCCGGGGGAAAAAACATTCAGTACTTC
>TRBJ1-4|.|.|TRBV7-9
CASSANRPGLEKLFF
TGTGCCAGCAGCGCTAACAGGCCCGGTTTGGAAAAACTGTTTTTT
>TRBJ2-7|.|.|TRBV5-1
CAGSRIPLRGFAYEQYF
TGCGCCGGCAGCCGAATTCCTCTTCGGGGATTTGCCTACGAGCAGTACTTC
>TRBJ2-2|.|.|TRBV4-1
CASSQKYSVQGELFF
TGCGCCAGCAGCCAAAAGTATTCAGTGCAAGGGGAGCTGTTTTTT
>TRBJ2-7|.|TRBD2|TRBV4-3
CASSQDTGGPYEQYF
TGCGCCAGCAGCCAAGATACGGGAGGGCCCTACGAGCAGTACTTC
>TRBJ1-5|few|.|TRBV7-8
CASSSQPTPYSNQPQHF
TGTGCCAGCAGCTCCCAGCCTACACCTTATAGCAATCAGCCCCAGCATTTT
>TRBJ2-2|.|TRBD1|TRBV11-2
CASSTRQGGFLTGELFF
TGTGCCAGCAGCACCCGACAGGGGGGGTTCTTGACCGGGGAGCTGTTTTTT
>TRBJ1-2|few|.|TRBV5-1
CASSFRGEEGYTF
TGCGCCAGCAGCTTTCGGGGGGAGGAAGGCTACACCTTC
>TRBJ2-1|.|TRBD2|TRBV7-2
CASTGTSWRDEQFF
TGTGCCAGCACCGGGACTAGCTGGCGGGATGAGCAGTTCTTC
>TRBJ2-1|many|TRBD2|TRBV3-1
CASSPASGGARFGPNEQFF
TGTGCCAGCAGCCCAGCTAGCGGGGGGGCGCGGTTTGGTCCCAATGAGCAGTTCTTC
>TRBJ2-7|.|.|TRBV7-2
CASSSLNRYEQYF
TGTGCCAGCAGCTCATTAAACCGGTACGAGCAGTACTTC
>TRBJ2-7|few|TRBD1|TRBV7-2
CATPGTGIIYEQYF
TGTGCCACTCCCGGGACAGGGATCATCTACGAGCAGTACTTC
>TRBJ2-1|few|.|TRBV9
CASSVVSQGGNNEQFF
TGTGCCAGCAGCGTAGTTTCACAGGGAGGAAACAATGAGCAGTTCTTC
>TRBJ2-7|few|.|TRBV5-5
CASSLERLRPSYEQYF
TGTGCCAGCAGCTTGGAACGGCTTAGACCCTCCTACGAGCAGTACTTC
>TRBJ2-7|many|.|TRBV20-1
CSARHPLIEYEQYF
TGCAGTGCCCGACACCCCCTAATAGAGTACGAGCAGTACTTC
>TRBJ2-1|few|.|TRBV5-1
CASSLRTASDSYNEQFF
TGCGCCAGCAGCTTGCGTACAGCCTCTGATTCCTACAATGAGCAGTTCTTC
>TRBJ1-2|few|TRBD1|TRBV6-5
CASSYSAGTAYGYTF
TGTGCCAGCAGTTACTCAGCCGGGACAGCCTATGGCTACACCTTC
>TRBJ2-1|.|.|TRBV7-9
CASSLAPGRAYNEQFF
TGTGCCAGCAGCTTAGCGCCGGGACGGGCCTACAATGAGCAGTTCTTC
>TRBJ2-7|many|.|TRBV12-3/TRBV12-4
CASSRQEYEQYF
TGTGCCAGCAGCCGACAGGAGTACGAGCAGTACTTC
>TRBJ1-5|few|.|TRBV29-1
CSVQITNSDQPQHF
TGCAGCGTCCAAATTACGAACAGTGATCAGCCCCAGCATTTT
>TRBJ1-4|.|.|TRBV5-1
CASSFGQREKLFF
TGCGCCAGCAGCTTCGGACAACGCGAAAAACTGTTTTTT
>TRBJ2-5|.|TRBD2|TRBV10-3
CAISESGEGQETQYF
TGTGCCATCAGTGAGTCGGGGGAGGGGCAAGAGACCCAGTACTTC
>TRBJ2-4|many|.|TRBV12-3/TRBV12-4
CASSLRQHLQYF
TGTGCCAGCAGTTTGAGGCAGCACCTTCAGTACTTC
>TRBJ2-7|few|.|TRBV7-9
CASSSSTGSIFYEQYF
TGTGCCAGCAGCTCCAGCACGGGATCAATTTTCTACGAGCAGTACTTC
>TRBJ2-1|many|TRBD2|TRBV11-2
CASFSGLAGGNEQFF
TGTGCCAGCTTCTCGGGACTAGCGGGGGGCAATGAGCAGTTCTTC
>TRBJ2-5|few|.|TRBV24-1
CATSSRDKFQETQYF
TGTGCCACCAGTTCCCGGGACAAATTTCAAGAGACCCAGTACTTC
>TRBJ2-1|.|TRBD2|TRBV7-2
CASSLLAAGGGYNEQFF
TGTGCCAGCAGCCTACTAGCTGCGGGAGGGGGGTACAATGAGCAGTTCTTC
>TRBJ2-7|.|TRBD2|TRBV13
CASSFGRMGLAGDEQYF
TGTGCCAGCAGCTTCGGGCGGATGGGACTAGCGGGAGACGAGCAGTACTTC
>TRBJ2-3|.|.|TRBV5-4
CASSLVSLDTQYF
TGTGCCAGCAGCTTGGTTAGCCTTGATACGCAGTATTTT
>TRBJ2-5|few|TRBD2|TRBV29-1
CSVEGLLAGTGETQYF
TGCAGCGTTGAAGGGCTCCTAGCGGGAACGGGAGAGACCCAGTACTTC
>TRBJ2-7|many|.|TRBV20-1
CSARGGIDYEQYF
TGCAGTGCTAGGGGGGGTATAGACTACGAGCAGTACTTC